This T cell receptor (beta chain) came from a study of T cell responses to AZD1222 COVID-19 vaccine. Whole-study findings and limits: Spike-wide vaccine-associated CD4 TCRs dominated at 160-218 and 743-854. Among those given AZD1222, only six were seropositive at baseline. The donor group comprised mostly white British people and more females; the analysis possibly underestimated clonal diversity.

Assay used: immunoSEQ multiplex PCR; TCRdb lists only in-frame clones, some missing. The sample comprises roughly 110,000 clones, roughly 84% of which are singletons, and approximately 9.4% rests with the top ten. About this clone: Antigen specificity is unknown.

The ends were cut back, 3 bases at V and 3 bases at J, with 5 bases in the middle. CDR1 and CDR2 (germline): SGHNT, YYREEE (reference sequence). The length of the CDR3 is 12 residues. The source material was peripheral blood, sampled on day 0 of AZD1222 vaccination. The chain employs TRBV5-4 and TRBJ2-3; D call uncertain. The TCR comes from an adult in good health. CDR3 nucleotides: TGTGCCAGCAGCTGGGTAACAGATACGCAGTATTTT. Translated, it gives CASSWVTDTQYF.